This T cell receptor beta chain was recorded in a study of T cell responses to AZD1222 COVID-19 vaccine. Comment on this clone: Within the sample, other DNA sequences also encode this same CDR3.

TCRdb's copy holds only in-frame clones and misses some; the assay was immunoSEQ multiplex PCR. The table shows 90,000 to 95,000 clones, with around 89% occurring only once. This material consisted of peripheral blood, taken 28 days after the second AZD1222 dose. The receptor comes from an adult who received the AZD1222 COVID-19 vaccine.

CDR3 in amino acids: CATSGTGNYGYTF. CDR3 nucleotides: TGTGCCACCTCCGGGACGGGGAACTATGGCTACACCTTC. The rearrangement joins TRBV15 to TRBJ1-2; TRBD1 is a possible D gene (5 bases). Germline CDR1 is LNHNV and CDR2 is YYDKDF (reference sequence). The CDR3 contains 13 residues. The ends were cut back, 8 bases at V and 2 bases at J, with 12 bases in the middle.